This T cell receptor (beta chain) was recovered during a study of siplizumab effects on memory and regulatory T cells. TCRdb's copy holds only in-frame clones and misses some; the assay was immunoSEQ multiplex PCR. Here the sample spans over 65,000 clones, approximately 95% being singletons. Germline V gives CDR1 MNHEY, CDR2 SVGAGI. The length of the CDR3 is 15 residues. Trimming shortened V by 6 bases and J by 4 bases, and 17 bases separated the two germline ends. The genes are TRBV6-5 and TRBJ2-3, with D unresolved. Specimen: CD8+ T cells sorted from blood. This receptor was identified in a human donor in good health. The CDR3 DNA reads as TGTGCCAGCAGCCACGCACTGGGTGGAGCAGATACGCAGTATTTT. Protein sequence: CASSHALGGADTQYF.